Listed below are T cell receptor beta chains from one sample, sequenced in a study of patients and donors after allogeneic stem cell transplantation. Each CDR3 protein gets one entry after TCRdb re-called the RT-PCR reads with MiXCR. The data contain around 200,000 distinct CDR3 sequences, 38% of them singletons. Sequenced: blood, either unsorted or a sorted T cell fraction (not recorded which). These receptors all stem from a human donor who was either an allogeneic HSCT recipient or a stem cell or donor lymphocyte infusion donor (not recorded which). It is not recorded whose cells these are; they may come from a transplant donor. The conserved cysteine and the conserved F or W are not part of the CDR3 here.

j_call	v_call	cdr3_aa
TRBJ1-1	TRBV5-1	ASSQGMNTEAF
TRBJ1-6	TRBV7-9	ASSLADSLSSYNSPLH
TRBJ2-3	TRBV5-8	ASSLVGADTQY
TRBJ2-7	TRBV15	ATSRGRGTEGHEQY
TRBJ2-7	TRBV4-1	ASSIAGGSYEQY
TRBJ1-6	TRBV6-5	ASSERRKSNSPLH
TRBJ1-2	TRBV9	ASSASHELGFYGYT
TRBJ1-6	TRBV3-1	ASSQFRVNSPLH
TRBJ1-5	TRBV5-1	ASRMDGMSNQPQH
TRBJ1-1	TRBV20-1	SAPAQGPEAF
TRBJ2-7	TRBV12-3/TRBV12-4	ASSSAPGTGPYEQY
TRBJ2-3	TRBV28	ATSGGPADTQY
TRBJ1-5	TRBV7-8	ASSLGRHQPQH
TRBJ2-3	TRBV28	AINQGGSADTQY
TRBJ1-2	TRBV30	AWTLRQGNYGYT
TRBJ2-2	TRBV10-3	AISEEGTNTGELF
TRBJ1-1	TRBV4-3	ASSQGGPGTEAF
TRBJ1-5	TRBV4-2	ASSQDRNNQPQH